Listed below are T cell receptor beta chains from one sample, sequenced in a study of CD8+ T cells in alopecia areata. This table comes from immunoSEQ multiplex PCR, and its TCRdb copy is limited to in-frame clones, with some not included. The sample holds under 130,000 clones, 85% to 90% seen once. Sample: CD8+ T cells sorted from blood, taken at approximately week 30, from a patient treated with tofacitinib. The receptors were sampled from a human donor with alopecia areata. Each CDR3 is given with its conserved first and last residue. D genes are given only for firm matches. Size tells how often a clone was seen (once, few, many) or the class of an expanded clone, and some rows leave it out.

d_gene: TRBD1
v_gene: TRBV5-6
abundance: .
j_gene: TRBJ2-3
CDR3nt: TGTGCCAGCAGCTTGGAAGGGACAGGTACAGATACGCAGTATTTT
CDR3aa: CASSLEGTGTDTQYF

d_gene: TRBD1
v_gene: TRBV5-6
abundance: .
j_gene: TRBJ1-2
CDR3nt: TGTGCCAGCAGCCCTACAGGGGATTTTTCCGGCTACACCTTC
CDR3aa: CASSPTGDFSGYTF

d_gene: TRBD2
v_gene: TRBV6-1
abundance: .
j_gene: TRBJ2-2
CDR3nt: TGTGCCAGCAGTAGCAGACTAGCTCAATCCGGGGAGCTGTTTTTT
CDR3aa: CASSSRLAQSGELFF

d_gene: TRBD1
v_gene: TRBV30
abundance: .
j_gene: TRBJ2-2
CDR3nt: TGTGCCTGGGAGGATTTTTCCGGGACAGGGACGACCGGGGAGCTGTTTTTT
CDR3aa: CAWEDFSGTGTTGELFF

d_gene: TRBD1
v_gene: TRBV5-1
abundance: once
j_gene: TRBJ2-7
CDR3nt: TGCGCCAGCAGCTTGGCCGGACAGGACTTGCGGGAGCAGTACTTC
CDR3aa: CASSLAGQDLREQYF

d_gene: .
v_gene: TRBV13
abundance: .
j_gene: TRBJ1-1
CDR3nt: TGTGCCAGCAGCACGCCAGGGCTTGGCACTGAAGCTTTCTTT
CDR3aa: CASSTPGLGTEAFF

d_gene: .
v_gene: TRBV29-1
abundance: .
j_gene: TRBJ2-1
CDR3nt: TGCAGCGTTGAAGGTTCGGCGGAGATGTCCTACAATGAGCAGTTCTTC
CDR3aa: CSVEGSAEMSYNEQFF

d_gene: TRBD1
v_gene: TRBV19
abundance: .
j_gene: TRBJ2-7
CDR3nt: TGTGCCAGTAGTATTCGGACAGGGGCGCCCTACGAGCAGTACTTC
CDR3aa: CASSIRTGAPYEQYF

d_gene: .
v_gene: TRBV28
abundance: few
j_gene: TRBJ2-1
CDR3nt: TGTGCCAGCACAACCACAAAAATCAGGGAAGCGGGTTTGAATGAGCAGTTCTTC
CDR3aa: CASTTTKIREAGLNEQFF

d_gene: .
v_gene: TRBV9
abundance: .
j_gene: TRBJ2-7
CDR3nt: TGTGCCAGCAGCGAGGGGACACCTAGTAGTTACGAGCAGTACTTC
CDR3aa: CASSEGTPSSYEQYF

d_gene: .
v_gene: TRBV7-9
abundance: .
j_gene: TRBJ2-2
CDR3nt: TGTGCCAGCAGGATGGGGTCGGGTACCGGGGAGCTGTTTTTT
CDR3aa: CASRMGSGTGELFF

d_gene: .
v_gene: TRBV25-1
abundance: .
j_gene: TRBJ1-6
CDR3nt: TGTGCCAGCAGTCCATTCCCCGGGACCTCCAATTCACCCCTCCACTTT
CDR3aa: CASSPFPGTSNSPLHF

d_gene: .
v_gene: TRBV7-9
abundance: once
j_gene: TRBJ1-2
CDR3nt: TGTGCCAGCAGCTTCGGACCGTTTAACTATGGCTACACCTTC
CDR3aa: CASSFGPFNYGYTF

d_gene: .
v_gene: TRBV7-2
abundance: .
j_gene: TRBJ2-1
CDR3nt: TGTGCCAGCAGCTTACTAGACCTAGACAATGAGCAGTTCTTC
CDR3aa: CASSLLDLDNEQFF

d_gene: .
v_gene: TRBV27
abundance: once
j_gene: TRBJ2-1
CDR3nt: TGTGCCAGCAAGTCGTCCCGGGAGCAGTTCTTC
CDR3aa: CASKSSREQFF

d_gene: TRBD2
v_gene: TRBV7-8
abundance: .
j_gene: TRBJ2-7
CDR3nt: TGTGCCAGCAGCCCGTGGGAGGGATCGTCCTACGAGCAGTACTTC
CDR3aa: CASSPWEGSSYEQYF